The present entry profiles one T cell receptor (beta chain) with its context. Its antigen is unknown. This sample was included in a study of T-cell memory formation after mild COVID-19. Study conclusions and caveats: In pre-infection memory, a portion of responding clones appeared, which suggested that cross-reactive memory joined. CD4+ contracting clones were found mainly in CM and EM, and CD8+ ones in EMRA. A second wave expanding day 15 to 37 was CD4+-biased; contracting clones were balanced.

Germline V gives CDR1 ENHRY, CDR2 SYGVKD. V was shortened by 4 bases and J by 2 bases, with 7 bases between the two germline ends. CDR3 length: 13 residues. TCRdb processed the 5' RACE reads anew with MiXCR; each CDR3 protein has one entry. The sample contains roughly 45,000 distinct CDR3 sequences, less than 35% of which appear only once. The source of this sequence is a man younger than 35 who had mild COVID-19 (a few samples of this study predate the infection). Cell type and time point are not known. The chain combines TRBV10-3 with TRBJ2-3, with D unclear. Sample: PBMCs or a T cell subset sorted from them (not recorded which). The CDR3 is CAISASDTDTQYF. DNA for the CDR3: TGTGCCATCAGTGCATCCGACACAGATACGCAGTATTTT.